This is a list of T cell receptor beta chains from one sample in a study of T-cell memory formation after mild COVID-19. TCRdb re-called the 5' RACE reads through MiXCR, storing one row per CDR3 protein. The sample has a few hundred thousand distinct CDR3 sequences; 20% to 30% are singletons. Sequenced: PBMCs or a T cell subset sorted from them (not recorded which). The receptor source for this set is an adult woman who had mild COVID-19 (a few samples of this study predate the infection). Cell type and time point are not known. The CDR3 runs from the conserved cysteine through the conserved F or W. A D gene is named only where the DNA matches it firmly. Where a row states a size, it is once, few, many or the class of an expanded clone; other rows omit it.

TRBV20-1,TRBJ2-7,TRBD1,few,CSARTGEVSYEQYF,TGCAGTGCCCGGACAGGGGAGGTCTCCTACGAGCAGTACTTC
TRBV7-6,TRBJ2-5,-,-,CASCLGRGGVGETQYF,TGTGCCAGCTGCCTCGGGCGAGGGGGGGTAGGAGAGACCCAGTACTTC
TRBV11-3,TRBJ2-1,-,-,CASSLGPGRGDEQFF,TGTGCCAGCAGCTTAGGTCCGGGCCGAGGTGATGAGCAGTTCTTC
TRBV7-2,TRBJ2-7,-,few,CASSSLGVGYEQYF,TGTGCCAGCAGCTCCCTGGGCGTCGGCTACGAGCAGTACTTC
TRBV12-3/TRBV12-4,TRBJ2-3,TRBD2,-,CASSLDKLAGADTQYF,TGTGCCAGCAGTTTGGACAAACTAGCGGGAGCAGATACGCAGTATTTT
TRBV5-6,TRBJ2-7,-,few,CASRKAKGYEQYF,TGTGCCAGCAGAAAAGCGAAGGGTTACGAGCAGTACTTC
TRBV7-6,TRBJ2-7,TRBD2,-,CASSLNSGRTHEQYF,TGTGCCAGCAGCTTAAACAGCGGGAGGACCCACGAGCAGTACTTC
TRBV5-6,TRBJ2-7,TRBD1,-,CASTKQGSYDYEQYF,TGTGCCAGCACCAAACAGGGGTCCTATGATTACGAGCAGTACTTC
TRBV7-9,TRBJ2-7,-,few,CASSWGTYYEQYF,TGTGCCAGCAGCTGGGGAACGTACTACGAGCAGTACTTC
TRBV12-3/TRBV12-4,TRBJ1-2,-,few,CASSQGLGNYGYTF,TGTGCCAGCAGCCAGGGGCTGGGGAACTATGGCTACACCTTC
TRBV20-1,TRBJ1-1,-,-,CSARGHLLRLSNTEAFF,TGCAGTGCTAGAGGTCATCTCCTCCGATTGTCGAACACTGAAGCTTTCTTT
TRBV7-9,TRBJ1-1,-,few,CASSHQENTEAFF,TGTGCCAGCAGCCACCAAGAGAACACTGAAGCTTTCTTT
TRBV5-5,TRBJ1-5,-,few,CASSLAQRNSNQPQHF,TGTGCCAGCAGCTTGGCCCAGAGAAATAGCAATCAGCCCCAGCATTTT
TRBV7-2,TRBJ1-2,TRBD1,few,CASSLTGGTGYTF,TGTGCCAGCAGCCTAACAGGGGGCACTGGCTACACCTTC
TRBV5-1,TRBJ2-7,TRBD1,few,CASSSTGTGQAGQYF,TGCGCCAGCAGCTCGACCGGGACAGGGCAGGCAGGGCAGTACTTC
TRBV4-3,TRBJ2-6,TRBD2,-,CASSPRLAGGQGSGANVLTF,TGCGCCAGCAGCCCTCGGCTAGCGGGAGGGCAAGGCTCTGGGGCCAACGTCCTGACTTTC
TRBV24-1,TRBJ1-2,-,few,CATSGPQGGTYGYTF,TGTGCCACCAGTGGCCCCCAAGGGGGAACCTATGGCTACACCTTC
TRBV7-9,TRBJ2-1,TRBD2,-,CASQRDGNEQFF,TGTGCCAGCCAGCGGGATGGGAATGAGCAGTTCTTC
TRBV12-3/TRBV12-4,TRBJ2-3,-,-,CASTITGWGDTQYF,TGTGCCAGCACCATTACGGGCTGGGGGGATACGCAGTATTTT